One and the same sample provided the 14 T cell receptor beta chains below, sequenced in a study of CD8 T cells in ankylosing spondylitis. A single record per CDR3 protein comes from TCRdb applying MiXCR to the 5' RACE reads. The sample has 200,000 or so distinct CDR3 sequences; approximately 12% are singletons. Source material: blood, either unsorted or a sorted T cell fraction (not recorded which). The receptor source for this set is a female donor with ankylosing spondylitis or in good health (not recorded which).

This clonotype occurred a few times. The rearrangement uses TRBV30 and TRBJ2-4, with a weak D call TRBD1 (6 bases). Trimming left V 3 bases short and J 4 bases short, with 16 bases between. The CDR3 is made up of 15 amino acids. CDR1 and CDR2 from the germline V gene are GTSNPN and SVGIG (reference sequence). This CDR3 is CAWSWGQPVKNIQYF. The CDR3 DNA follows: TGTGCCTGGAGCTGGGGGCAACCGGTGAAAAACATTCAGTACTTC.

This clonotype was seen a few times. The CDR3 reads CASSLMGQGYEQYF. As DNA, the CDR3 is TGTGCCAGCAGCCTCATGGGACAGGGTTACGAGCAGTACTTC. The V and J genes are TRBV7-9 and TRBJ2-7; 9 nucleotides agree with TRBD1. Trimming cost V 5 bases and J 4 bases; bases outside gene matches: 6. Looked up from germline, CDR1 is SEHNR and CDR2 is FQNEAQ (reference sequence). The CDR3 contains 14 residues.

There are many counts of this clonotype. The chain employs TRBV5-1 and TRBJ1-2, with 7 bases that match TRBD1. The CDR3 length is 16 residues. V lost 4 bases, J lost 5 bases, and 14 bases stayed unmatched. Per germline, CDR1 SGHRS and CDR2 YFSETQ. CDR3 in amino acids: CASSEYLTGQIYGYTF. The DNA of the CDR3 is TGCGCCAGCAGCGAGTACCTGACGGGACAGATTTATGGCTACACCTTC. The full variable domain, in which reference TRBV5-1 and TRBJ1-2 provide the parts outside the CDR3, is KAGVTQTPRYLIKTRGQQVTLSCSPISGHRSVSWYQQTPGQGLQFLFEYFSETQRNKGNFPGRFSGRQFSNSRSEMNVSTLELGDSALYLCASSEYLTGQIYGYTFGSGTRLTVV.

The chain recombines TRBV7-8 with TRBJ1-2; D unresolved. The CDR3 spans 13 residues. Deletions cut 7 bases from V and 4 bases from J, with 13 bases between. CDR1 is SGHVS, CDR2 FQNEAQ, per germline. Here the CDR3 reads CASTPSGSYGYTF. CDR3 bases: TGTGCCAGCACCCCAAGCGGTAGCTATGGCTACACCTTC.

This clonotype was detected only a few times. CDR3 protein: CASTPGSGPDTQYF. The CDR3 DNA reads as TGTGCCAGCACCCCAGGCTCAGGTCCAGATACGCAGTATTTT. The genes are TRBV11-2 and TRBJ2-3; D unclear. V shed 7 bases and J shed 4 bases, with 15 bases lying between them. Germline lookup yields CDR1 SGHAT and CDR2 FQNNGV. The CDR3 runs to 14 residues.

With respect to this clonotype: Being one base from a much bigger clone, this may be a read error. The chain employs TRBV2 and TRBJ2-7; the D call may be TRBD1 or TRBD2 (5 bases each). The CDR3 runs 11 residues. CDR1 is SNHLY, CDR2 FYNNEI, per germline. The DNA for the CDR3 is TGTACCAGCAGGGAGAACTACGAGCAGTACTTC. Protein sequence: CTSRENYEQYF.

Many counts were recorded for this clonotype. The chain carries TRBV28 and TRBJ2-7, with a weak D call TRBD2 (5 bases). The CDR3 has 14 amino acids. V was trimmed by 6 bases and J by 3 bases, leaving 15 bases between them. Germline V gene sequence: CDR1 MDHEN, CDR2 SYDVKM. The CDR3 DNA reads as TGTGCCAGCAGGAGGCGGGCAACCGACTACGAGCAGTACTTC. Protein product: CASRRRATDYEQYF.

This clonotype was picked up many times. V gene TRBV7-9 combines with J gene TRBJ1-1, with D perhaps matching TRBD1 (5 bases). Germline-derived CDR1 and CDR2 are SEHNR and FQNEAQ (reference sequence). Between the trimmed V and J ends, which lost 8 bases and 0 bases, there was a span of 7 bases. This CDR3 has 12 residues. CDR3 residues: CASGAVNTEAFF. CDR3 DNA sequence: TGTGCCAGCGGGGCTGTGAACACTGAAGCTTTCTTT. Combining the CDR3 with reference TRBV7-9 and TRBJ1-1 gives the whole variable domain DTGVSQNPRHKITKRGQNVTFRCDPISEHNRLYWYRQTLGQGPEFLTYFQNEAQLEKSRLLSDRFSAERPKGSFSTLEIQRTEQGDSAMYLCASGAVNTEAFFGQGTRLTVV.

This clonotype was detected ten times or more. The DNA of the CDR3 is TGTGCCAGCAGTCCGGACGGAGGACTAGCCAAAAACATTCAGTACTTC. Residues: CASSPDGGLAKNIQYF. The chain uses TRBV27 and TRBJ2-4; tentatively, D is TRBD2 (5 bases). Trimming pared 5 bases from V and 0 bases from J, leaving 14 bases between. CDR1 and CDR2 (germline): MNHEY, SMNVEV (reference sequence). The CDR3 covers 16 residues.

This clonotype was picked up a small number of times. V and J are TRBV5-4 and TRBJ2-1; D is unclear. Germline CDR1 and CDR2: SGHNT and YYREEE (reference sequence). Trimming cost V 0 bases and J 7 bases, with 11 bases left between them. The CDR3 length is 14 residues. The CDR3 here is CASSLGVIGNEQFF. The CDR3 DNA is TGTGCCAGCAGCTTGGGGGTCATAGGGAATGAGCAGTTCTTC.

This clonotype has only a few counts. V is TRBV20-1 and J is TRBJ2-1, with 10 nucleotides matching TRBD2. This CDR3 contains 15 residues. V shed 6 bases and J 5 bases; nucleotides not matched to a gene: 10. CDR1 and CDR2 from the germline V gene are DFQATT and SNEGSKA (reference sequence). CDR3 DNA: TGCAGTGCAAGCCCCCCTAGCGGGAGAGACAATGAGCAGTTCTTC. Translating it yields CSASPPSGRDNEQFF.

This chain uses TRBV5-1 with TRBJ2-2; maybe TRBD1 (5 bases). The germline gives CDR1 SGHRS, CDR2 YFSETQ. The CDR3 length is 17 residues. V shed 0 bases and J shed 0 bases, with 12 bases lying between them. The CDR3 is CASSLALGPANTGELFF. The CDR3 DNA follows: TGCGCCAGCAGCTTGGCCCTGGGGCCAGCGAACACCGGGGAGCTGTTTTTT. Together with reference TRBV5-1 and TRBJ2-2, the CDR3 gives the full variable domain: KAGVTQTPRYLIKTRGQQVTLSCSPISGHRSVSWYQQTPGQGLQFLFEYFSETQRNKGNFPGRFSGRQFSNSRSEMNVSTLELGDSALYLCASSLALGPANTGELFFGEGSRLTVL.

In its sample, this clonotype was seen many times. This chain joins TRBV3-1 and TRBJ1-5; tentative D call: TRBD1 (6 bases). Germline V gene lookup returns CDR1 LGHDT and CDR2 YNNKEL (reference sequence). Trimming left V 0 bases short and J 2 bases short, with 8 bases between. The CDR3 length is 15 residues. The CDR3: CASSQDPGGNQPQHF. The DNA of the CDR3 is TGTGCCAGCAGCCAAGACCCAGGGGGCAATCAGCCCCAGCATTTT.

This clonotype was observed many times. The V gene is TRBV6-1, the J gene TRBJ2-7; no firm D call. The CDR3 spans 14 residues. The V end was cut by 7 bases, the J end by 1 base, with 14 bases between. Germline lookup yields CDR1 MNHNS and CDR2 SASEGT. CDR3 loop: CASKTRALSYEQYF. The DNA of the CDR3 is TGTGCCAGCAAGACGCGTGCGCTTTCCTACGAGCAGTACTTC.